The 28 T cell receptor beta chains presented below share a single source sample, sequenced in a study of CD8 T cells in ankylosing spondylitis. TCRdb redid the calling of the 5' RACE reads with MiXCR, one entry per CDR3 protein. The repertoire holds roughly 470,000 distinct CDR3 sequences, with approximately 26% as singletons. Study-wide results and limits: Typical of ankylosing spondylitis blood, it appeared, was a TCR beta motif of eight highly homologous variants.

For these receptors, no antigen is known. Sequenced material: blood, either unsorted or a sorted T cell fraction (not recorded which). The receptors shown here come from a male donor with ankylosing spondylitis.

In this sample, this clonotype turned up a few times. The gene calls are TRBV20-1 and TRBJ1-5; D is possibly TRBD1 (5 bases). Germline CDR1 DFQATT, CDR2 SNEGSKA (reference sequence). V was shortened by 3 bases and J by 6 bases, with 12 bases between the two germline ends. This CDR3 region has 13 residues. CDR3 sequence: CSASPGSGQPQHF. CDR3 in DNA: TGCAGTGCTAGTCCAGGGTCGGGTCAGCCCCAGCATTTT.

This clonotype showed up just a few times. The J gene is TRBJ1-2, the V gene TRBV6-5; 9 bases fit TRBD1. CDR1 MNHEY and CDR2 SVGAGI come from the germline V gene. With 3 bases clipped from V and 3 bases from J, the junction kept 5 bases outside the gene matches. This CDR3 is built from 15 residues. The CDR3 protein is CASSYLGQGHYGYTF. In DNA, the CDR3 is TGTGCCAGCAGTTATCTCGGACAGGGGCACTATGGCTACACCTTC.

The V call is TRBV10-3, the J call TRBJ2-5; 8 bases line up with TRBD1. V shed 2 bases and J 2 bases; nucleotides not matched to a gene: 4. Germline V lookup: CDR1 ENHRY, CDR2 SYGVKD. The CDR3 length is 15 residues. CDR3 in DNA: TGTGCCATCAGTGAGAAGGACAGGGCGCAAGAGACCCAGTACTTC. It translates to CAISEKDRAQETQYF.

In this sample, this clonotype turned up a few times. This sequence joins TRBV5-1 and TRBJ2-1; TRBD1 might be the D (5 bases). CDR1 is SGHRS, CDR2 YFSETQ, per germline. The CDR3 runs to 17 residues. V was clipped by 3 bases and J by 7 bases, with 23 bases between them. DNA of the CDR3: TGCGCCAGCAGCTCCTACCGGCTGGGTCAGGGTGTGAATGAGCAGTTCTTC. Its translation is CASSSYRLGQGVNEQFF.

CDR3 DNA sequence: TGTGCCAGCAGCCAAGACAGGGCTTATCAGCCCCAGCATTTT. Protein sequence: CASSQDRAYQPQHF. J is TRBJ1-5 and V is TRBV3-1, with D maybe TRBD1 (5 bases). V lost 0 bases, J lost 5 bases, and 8 bases lay in between. In germline, CDR1 is LGHDT, CDR2 YNNKEL (reference sequence). CDR3 length: 14 amino acids.

This clonotype was seen ten or more times. The chain joins TRBV11-2 to TRBJ2-2, with 7 bases aligning to TRBD2. CDR1 SGHAT and CDR2 FQNNGV come from the germline V gene. With V trimmed by 0 bases and J by 5 bases, 6 bases remained unmatched. This CDR3 comprises 16 residues. The CDR3 spells CASSLDHGAGTGELFF. CDR3 coding DNA: TGTGCCAGCAGCTTAGATCATGGAGCGGGAACCGGGGAGCTGTTTTTT. Filled out from reference TRBV11-2 and TRBJ2-2, the complete variable domain reads EAGVAQSPRYKIIEKRQSVAFWCNPISGHATLYWYQQILGQGPKLLIQFQNNGVVDDSQLPKDRFSAERLKGVDSTLKIQPAKLEDSAVYLCASSLDHGAGTGELFFGEGSRLTVL.

The table lists this clonotype with a few counts. The rearrangement joins TRBV12-3 or TRBV12-4 to TRBJ1-2, with D unresolved. Trimming stripped 5 bases from V and 7 bases from J, with 11 bases between. This CDR3 is built from 12 residues. As DNA, the CDR3 is TGTGCCAGCAGTATATTTGTTGGTGGCTACACCTTC. Residues: CASSIFVGGYTF.

The chain links TRBV12-3 or TRBV12-4 to TRBJ1-1, with a tentative D call TRBD1 (5 bases). The CDR3 is made up of 13 amino acids. The germline V and J ends were trimmed by 7 bases and 4 bases, with 13 bases remaining between them. CDR3 DNA: TGTGCCAGCACCCTCGTGGGGGGCACTGAAGCTTTCTTT. The encoded protein is CASTLVGGTEAFF.

The V gene is TRBV24-1, the J gene TRBJ2-3; tentatively, D is TRBD2 (5 bases). Deletions cut 4 bases from V and 4 bases from J, with 11 bases between. The CDR3 is 14 amino acids. Germline CDR1 reads KGHDR; CDR2 reads SFDVKD. CDR3 region: CATSEPRDADTQYF. Written as DNA, the CDR3 is TGTGCCACCAGTGAGCCCCGGGATGCAGATACGCAGTATTTT.

The chain uses TRBV5-1 and TRBJ1-4; 9 bases align to TRBD1. Germline CDR1 reads SGHRS; CDR2 reads YFSETQ. The CDR3 is 15 amino acids. The ends lost 5 bases at V and 2 bases at J; junction bases unmatched: 4. CDR3 loop: CASSAGTGTNEKLFF. The CDR3 DNA reads as TGCGCCAGCAGTGCCGGGACAGGGACTAATGAAAAACTGTTTTTT.

This clonotype was recorded a few times. This sequence joins TRBV20-1 and TRBJ2-5, with 12 nucleotides matching TRBD2. After removal of 4 bases from V and 5 bases from J, the junction contained 5 bases not matched to a gene. CDR3 length: 14 residues. Per germline, CDR1 DFQATT and CDR2 SNEGSKA (reference sequence). The CDR3 here is CSAILAGGRETQYF. The CDR3 DNA is TGCAGTGCTATACTAGCGGGAGGCCGCGAGACCCAGTACTTC.

In its sample, this clonotype was seen a few times. The chain has TRBV20-1 and TRBJ1-3, with no clear D. The V end was cut by 3 bases, the J end by 1 base, with 7 bases between. The CDR3 is 13 amino acids. CDR1 and CDR2 from the germline V gene are DFQATT and SNEGSKA (reference sequence). The CDR3 DNA is TGCAGTGCTAGCAAAGGTTCTGGAAACACCATATATTTT. Translating it yields CSASKGSGNTIYF.

The V call is TRBV20-1, the J call TRBJ1-2; weak D call: TRBD1 (5 bases). The CDR3 spans 13 residues. Deletions cut 6 bases from V and 4 bases from J, with 15 bases between. Per the germline V gene, CDR1 is DFQATT and CDR2 is SNEGSKA (reference sequence). The CDR3 reads CSAPMGRTYGYTF. The CDR3 region has the DNA TGCAGTGCCCCCATGGGACGGACCTATGGCTACACCTTC.

The V call is TRBV27, the J call TRBJ2-1; 9 bases are a match to TRBD2. V trimming: 3 bases; J trimming: 6 bases; junction bases outside the gene matches: 9. Per germline, CDR1 MNHEY and CDR2 SMNVEV (reference sequence). The CDR3 loop spans 16 amino acids. Here the CDR3 DNA reads TGTGCCAGCAGTTTTACTCGTGGACTAGCGCTCAATGAGCAGTTCTTC. The encoded protein is CASSFTRGLALNEQFF.

This CDR3 reads CASSFGTRNYGYTF. DNA for the CDR3: TGTGCCAGCAGCTTTGGCACAAGAAACTATGGCTACACCTTC. The chain recombines TRBV5-5 with TRBJ1-2, with D uncertain. Germline assignment: CDR1 SGHKS and CDR2 YYEKEE (reference sequence). This CDR3 region has 14 residues. V was shortened by 2 bases and J by 2 bases, with 10 bases between the two germline ends.

A note on this clonotype: The junction departs from germline at one end; a sequencing error may be responsible. The rearrangement joins TRBV27 to TRBJ1-2; 10 nucleotides line up with TRBD1. This CDR3 has 17 amino acids. Germline V gives CDR1 MNHEY, CDR2 SMNVEV (reference sequence). CDR3 protein: CASSLQPAGQGNYGCTF. As DNA, the CDR3 is TGTGCCAGCAGTTTACAACCCGCGGGACAGGGGAACTATGGCTGCACCTTC.

This clonotype was recorded a few times. Here the CDR3 reads CASSPDRDRQPQHF. The DNA of the CDR3 is TGTGCCAGCAGCCCCGACAGGGACAGGCAGCCCCAGCATTTT. The chain couples TRBV12-3 or TRBV12-4 to TRBJ1-5; 8 nucleotides match TRBD1. The length of the CDR3 is 14 residues. V gave up 6 bases and J gave up 7 bases; unmatched junction bases: 8.

This chain connects TRBV20-1 to TRBJ2-7, with TRBD1 as a possible D gene (7 bases). V lost 0 bases to trimming and J lost 3 bases, with 15 bases between them. Germline lookup yields CDR1 DFQATT and CDR2 SNEGSKA (reference sequence). The CDR3 has 15 residues. The chain's CDR3 is CSARDQGGAYYEQYF. The CDR3 bases are TGCAGTGCTAGAGATCAGGGGGGAGCCTACTACGAGCAGTACTTC.

This clonotype was picked up a small number of times. CDR3 nucleotides: TGTGCCACCAGTGATTTGCGGCAGGATAACACCGGGGAGCTGTTTTTT. Amino acid sequence: CATSDLRQDNTGELFF. The chain recombines TRBV24-1 with TRBJ2-2; D gene uncertain. V was cut by 0 bases and J by 2 bases, with 9 bases left in between. CDR1 KGHDR and CDR2 SFDVKD come from the germline V gene. The CDR3 extends over 16 amino acids.

Here the CDR3 DNA reads TGTGCCACCAGTGATTGGGGGACAGGCACTGGGGCCAACGTCCTGACTTTC. Translation: CATSDWGTGTGANVLTF. V is TRBV24-1 and J is TRBJ2-6; 8 bases fit TRBD1. The CDR3 contains 17 residues. Germline V CDR1 and CDR2: KGHDR, SFDVKD. V lost 2 bases, J lost 2 bases, and 4 bases stayed unmatched.

The chain combines TRBV6-2 or TRBV6-3 with TRBJ2-1; TRBD1 aligns across 7 bases. The CDR3 has 13 amino acids. Germline CDR1 is MNHEY and CDR2 is SVGEGT. V lost 8 bases to trimming and J lost 4 bases; unmatched junction nucleotides: 5. Written as DNA, the CDR3 is TGTGCCAGCCAGCCGGACAGGTACAATGAGCAGTTCTTC. Protein: CASQPDRYNEQFF.

The rearrangement uses TRBV19 and TRBJ2-1; 8 nucleotides line up with TRBD2. V trimming: 4 bases; J trimming: 7 bases; junction bases outside the gene matches: 12. The CDR3 loop spans 16 amino acids. The germline gives CDR1 LNHDA, CDR2 SQIVND (reference sequence). CDR3 amino acids: CASSTTATSVWNEQFF. In DNA form, the CDR3 reads TGTGCCAGTAGTACCACCGCGACTAGCGTCTGGAATGAGCAGTTCTTC.

The sample holds a few counts of this clonotype. CDR3 DNA: TGCAGTGCTGCGCAGCTAGGGGCTTCCTACAATGAGCAGTTCTTC. Translation: CSAAQLGASYNEQFF. This chain uses TRBV20-1 with TRBJ2-1; a weak D match, TRBD1 (5 bases). V was shortened by 5 bases and J by 1 base, with 15 bases between the two germline ends. Germline V gene sequence: CDR1 DFQATT, CDR2 SNEGSKA (reference sequence). The length of the CDR3 is 15 residues.

This clonotype was seen ten or more times. The rearrangement joins TRBV12-3 or TRBV12-4 to TRBJ2-2, with TRBD2 identical over 8 bases. The trim removed 4 bases at V and 5 bases at J, leaving 3 bases unmatched. This CDR3 region has 14 residues. This chain's CDR3 is CASSSRGGTGELFF. CDR3 nucleotide sequence: TGTGCCAGCAGTTCCCGGGGGGGGACCGGGGAGCTGTTTTTT.

The V gene is TRBV27, the J gene TRBJ1-2; D perhaps matches TRBD1 (5 bases). This CDR3 comprises 16 residues. The ends were cut back, 6 bases at V and 4 bases at J, with 21 bases in the middle. Germline values: CDR1 MNHEY, CDR2 SMNVEV (reference sequence). CDR3 in DNA: TGTGCCAGCAGCGACCACACGGGACGTGGCCTCTATGGCTACACCTTC. This sequence encodes CASSDHTGRGLYGYTF.

This chain connects TRBV20-1 to TRBJ1-1, with no clear D. The V end was cut by 0 bases, the J end by 3 bases, with 11 bases between. Germline assignment: CDR1 DFQATT and CDR2 SNEGSKA (reference sequence). The CDR3 has 14 amino acids. The CDR3 region is CSAREVRRHTEAFF. The CDR3 DNA reads as TGCAGTGCTAGAGAGGTTCGAAGGCACACTGAAGCTTTCTTT.

This chain links TRBV5-1 with TRBJ2-7, with 7 bases identical to TRBD2. The ends lost 0 bases at V and 6 bases at J; junction bases unmatched: 12. Germline V gene data show CDR1 as SGHRS and CDR2 as YFSETQ. CDR3 length equals 16 residues. The DNA of the CDR3 is TGCGCCAGCAGCTTGGACGGTTTTCGAGGGGAGGGCGAGCAGTACGTC. Protein: CASSLDGFRGEGEQYV.

The chain is built from TRBV18 and TRBJ1-1; TRBD1 is a possible D gene (6 bases). The V and J ends lost 3 bases and 3 bases respectively, with 11 bases between them. The CDR3 runs 14 residues. Germline lookup yields CDR1 KGHSH and CDR2 LQKENI. DNA for the CDR3: TGTGCCAGCTCACCCGGGGGGGCCGACACTGAAGCTTTCTTT. This gives the protein CASSPGGADTEAFF. Complete variable domain (other parts from reference TRBV18 and TRBJ1-1): NAGVMQNPRHLVRRRGQEARLRCSPMKGHSHVYWYRQLPEEGLKFMVYLQKENIIDESGMPKERFSAEFPKEGPSILRIQQVVRGDSAAYFCASSPGGADTEAFFGQGTRLTVV.